The T cell receptor (beta chain) under discussion was sequenced for a study of blood T cell repertoires in COVID-19. Germline-derived CDR1 and CDR2 are SEHNR and FQNEAQ (reference sequence). The CDR3 runs to 14 residues. The V end was cut by 5 bases, the J end by 2 bases, with 13 bases between. Libraries were prepared by immunoSEQ multiplex PCR; TCRdb keeps only in-frame clonotypes and omits some of them. This sample yields 60,000 to 65,000 clones, of which 65% to 80% are seen a single time; about 18% belongs to the top ten. Sample: peripheral blood. V is TRBV7-9 and J is TRBJ2-7; a weak D match, TRBD1 (6 bases). The clonotype was recovered from a man between 60 and 75 years old with acute or convalescent COVID-19. The CDR3 protein is CASSPGDTTYEQYF. The CDR3 DNA reads TGTGCCAGCAGCCCAGGGGACACCACCTACGAGCAGTACTTC.